This T cell receptor beta chain was recovered during a study of blood T cell repertoires in COVID-19. Background on the study: Samples taken during acute and convalescent COVID-19 were collected in the United States, Italy and Spain. The analysed material was cDNA or gDNA that came from T cells, B-cell-depleted T cells, or PBMCs.

The CDR3 runs 18 residues. Germline trimming cut 0 bases from V and 6 bases from J; bases unmatched to any gene: 9. CDR1 SGHVS and CDR2 FNYEAQ come from the germline V gene. Under the authors' procedure: Nucleated cell counts were estimated from reference gene primer amplification. TCRdb's copy holds only in-frame clones and misses some; the assay was immunoSEQ multiplex PCR. V, J and clone size are taken as reported in that table, and D and trimming were inferred from the DNA itself. Here the sample spans around 500,000 clones, 75% to 90% being singletons. Material: peripheral blood. This clonotype originated in a human donor in a cohort sampled during active COVID-19. The chain uses TRBV7-6 and TRBJ2-2; 11 bases fit TRBD1. The CDR3 is CASSLAWDRGIVAGELFF. CDR3 nucleotide sequence: TGTGCCAGCAGCTTAGCCTGGGACAGGGGGATTGTGGCCGGGGAGCTGTTTTTT.